This TCR beta chain appears in the sequencing data of a study of T cell responses to AZD1222 COVID-19 vaccine. Study-level results: Clonal diversity may have been underestimated in mostly white British donors.

Using immunoSEQ multiplex PCR, the repertoire was profiled, and TCRdb retains in-frame clones only, with some absent. The sample carries roughly 200,000 clones, roughly nine tenths recorded once. Whether given at about 4 or about 12 weeks, second doses were pooled. With 2 bases removed from V and 3 bases from J, the gap between germline ends came to 8 bases. Per the germline V gene, CDR1 is KGHSH and CDR2 is LQKENI. The CDR3 contains 13 residues. A note on this clone: Its target is not known.

The sequences come from peripheral blood, collected 28 days after the second AZD1222 dose. This TCR came from an adult who received the AZD1222 COVID-19 vaccine. This rearrangement joins TRBV18 to TRBJ2-7; D call uncertain. This CDR3 reads CASSPAVIYEQYF. CDR3 bases: TGTGCCAGCTCACCAGCCGTTATCTACGAGCAGTACTTC.